This TCR beta chain was identified during a study of blood T cell repertoires in COVID-19. At the level of the study: Samples representing acute and convalescent COVID-19 were sourced from the United States, Italy and Spain.

The method was immunoSEQ multiplex PCR; TCRdb's version includes in-frame clones alone and lacks a portion of them. The table includes more than 250,000 clones, roughly 87% detected once. The CDR3 has 15 amino acids. The V gene's germline CDR1 is KGHSH and CDR2 LQKENI. The V and J ends lost 2 bases and 5 bases respectively, with 16 bases between them. The genes are TRBV18 and TRBJ2-7; D gene unclear. This sequence was found in a man aged 50-59 years with active or convalescent COVID-19. The specimen was peripheral blood. Here the CDR3 reads CASSPKHGSSDEQYF. CDR3 DNA: TGTGCCAGCTCACCAAAGCATGGCAGCAGCGACGAGCAGTACTTC.